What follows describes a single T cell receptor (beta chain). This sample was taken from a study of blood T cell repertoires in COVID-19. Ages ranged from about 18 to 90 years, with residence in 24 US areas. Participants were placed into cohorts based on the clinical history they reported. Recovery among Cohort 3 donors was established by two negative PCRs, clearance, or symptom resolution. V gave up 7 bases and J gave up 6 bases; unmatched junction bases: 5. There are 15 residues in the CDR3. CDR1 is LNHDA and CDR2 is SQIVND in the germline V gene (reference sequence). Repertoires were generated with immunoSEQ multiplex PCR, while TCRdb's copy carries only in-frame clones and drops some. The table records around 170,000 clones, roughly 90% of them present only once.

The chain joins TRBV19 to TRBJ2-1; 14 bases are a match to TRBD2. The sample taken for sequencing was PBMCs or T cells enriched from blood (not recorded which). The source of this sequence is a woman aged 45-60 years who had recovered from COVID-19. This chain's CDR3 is CASTSTSGRVNEQFF. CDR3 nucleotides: TGTGCCAGTACCTCGACTAGCGGGAGGGTCAATGAGCAGTTCTTC.